The clone carrying this TCR beta chain was seen a handful of times. Its antigen is undetermined. The CDR3 is 15 amino acids. The germline CDR1 and CDR2 sequences are MNHEY and SVGAGI. V gave up 4 bases and J gave up 4 bases, with 13 bases separating them. Constant-segment primers and 5'RACE yielded cDNA libraries for TCR alpha and TCR beta, each carrying sample barcodes and UMIs. TCRdb re-called the 5' RACE reads through MiXCR, storing one row per CDR3 protein. This sample has under 250,000 distinct CDR3 sequences, with 15% found just once. These data come from a study of T-cell memory formation after mild COVID-19. The overall study: TCR clusters showed largely donor specificity. The study, taken as a whole, reports: Several responding clones turned up in pre-infection memory, indicating that cross-reactive memory may have taken part.

Sequencing was done on a sample of PBMCs or a T cell subset sorted from them (not recorded which). This chain connects TRBV6-5 to TRBJ2-2; D is perhaps TRBD1 (5 bases). The TCR originated in an adult woman who had mild COVID-19 (a few samples of this study predate the infection). Cell type and time point are not known. In DNA form, the CDR3 reads TGTGCCAGCAGTTCCCGGCTTCAGGGCACCGGGGAGCTGTTTTTT. This translates into CASSSRLQGTGELFF.